These T cell receptor beta chains were read from a single sample in a study of OX40 agonist ivuxolimab in advanced cancers. Here immunoSEQ multiplex PCR was the method, and the copy in TCRdb shows in-frame clones only, minus some. The sample carries more than 80,000 clones, roughly nine tenths recorded once. The source was CD4+ or CD8+ T cells sorted from blood, collected in a trial of the OX40 agonist ivuxolimab. All receptors derive from an adult with an advanced solid tumor such as melanoma, head and neck, liver or kidney cancer. Each CDR3 is given without its conserved first and last residue. The D gene is left open where the match is weak.

d_call v_call cdr3_length cdr3_aa
TRBD2 TRBV4-2 13 ASSQDLAGETEQY
NA TRBV5-4 10 ASSLAGKEQY
NA TRBV5-6 11 ASSPAPDYEQY
NA TRBV9 12 ASSVQGTGEKLF
NA TRBV7-8 12 ASSSPSYNSPLH
NA TRBV7-8 12 ASSFPRRDYEQY
NA TRBV6-5 11 ASSRGRARGYT
NA TRBV9 7 ASSAPTY
TRBD1 TRBV30 11 AWSVGGRYEQY
TRBD1 TRBV18 14 ASSPDIQAGGLGYT
NA TRBV7-9 10 ASSRKGDEQF
NA TRBV29-1 14 SVEFPRGLLAGEQF
TRBD2 TRBV4-2 14 ASSQGASGSLGELF
TRBD1 TRBV20-1 9 SAGTAYEQY